This T cell receptor (beta chain) was captured in a study of blood T cell repertoires in COVID-19. Assay: immunoSEQ multiplex PCR; the TCRdb copy retains only in-frame clones and omits some. The table has about 36,000 clones, just under 75% seen once; the top ten hold 8% to 11%. Trimming took off 4 bases at V and 9 bases at J, with 20 bases between the two ends. Germline CDR1 is SGDLS and CDR2 is YYNGEE. The CDR3 runs to 15 residues. This receptor was taken from a man between 65 and 85 years old with COVID-19, enrolled during active disease. The chain joins TRBV9 to TRBJ2-1, with D tentatively TRBD2 (7 bases). Sequencing input: peripheral blood. This CDR3 is CASSLRGGAIFEQFF. As DNA, the CDR3 is TGTGCCAGCAGCCTTCGAGGGGGGGCTATCTTTGAGCAGTTCTTC.